What follows are 23 T cell receptor beta chains derived from one specimen sequenced in a study of T cell repertoires in cytomegalovirus infection. No antigen is known for these receptors. A single record per CDR3 protein comes from TCRdb applying MiXCR to the reads. The profile shows roughly 130,000 distinct CDR3 sequences, 20% to 30% of them singletons. The specimen sequenced was PBMCs, sequenced either directly or after in vitro stimulation (not recorded which). The receptors were sampled from a human donor in good health (CMV status not recorded). Some clones in this sample may be carry-over from other donors' samples.

The chain joins TRBV15 to TRBJ1-2; D is perhaps TRBD1 (5 bases). V shed 0 bases and J shed 4 bases, with 9 bases lying between them. Germline V gives CDR1 LNHNV, CDR2 YYDKDF (reference sequence). The CDR3 sequence is 14 residues long. The DNA for the CDR3 is TGTGCCACCAGCAGAGATATGGGGGGCTATGGCTACACCTTC. Residues: CATSRDMGGYGYTF.

The chain recombines TRBV7-9 with TRBJ2-3; D not certain. Germline values: CDR1 SEHNR, CDR2 FQNEAQ (reference sequence). The CDR3 totals 14 residues. V lost 5 bases and J 4 bases, leaving 13 bases between the germline ends. In DNA, the CDR3 is TGTGCCAGCAGCCCTTACAGTGGCGCAGATACGCAGTATTTT. It is translated as CASSPYSGADTQYF. Variable domain in full (rest from reference TRBV7-9 and TRBJ2-3): DTGVSQNPRHKITKRGQNVTFRCDPISEHNRLYWYRQTLGQGPEFLTYFQNEAQLEKSRLLSDRFSAERPKGSFSTLEIQRTEQGDSAMYLCASSPYSGADTQYFGPGTRLTVL.

Turning to this clonotype: One junction end disagrees with the germline gene, perhaps due to a read error. This rearrangement joins TRBV5-3 to TRBJ2-4, with D maybe TRBD1 (6 bases). TRBV5-3 is given ORF status, its function remaining uncertain. This CDR3 region has 15 residues. CDR3 coding DNA: TGTGCCAGCAGCTTCGCTATCAGGGGCAAAAACATTCAGTACTTC. This encodes CASSFAIRGKNIQYF.

This clonotype was detected a few times. The chain joins TRBV4-1 to TRBJ2-7; no clear D. Germline CDR1 MGHRA, CDR2 YSYEKL. Trimming cost V 0 bases and J 2 bases, with 14 bases left between them. This CDR3 is built from 16 residues. This CDR3 reads CASSQDLAVRTYEQYF. The CDR3 DNA sequence: TGCGCCAGCAGCCAAGATCTGGCGGTCAGGACCTACGAGCAGTACTTC.

This chain joins TRBV29-1 and TRBJ1-5; D is unclear. The germline V gene encodes CDR1 SQVTM and CDR2 ANQGSEA. The CDR3 totals 13 residues. V lost 8 bases and J 2 bases, leaving 13 bases between the germline ends. CDR3 sequence: CSPAKICNQPQHF. The CDR3 DNA is TGCAGCCCTGCGAAGATCTGCAATCAGCCCCAGCATTTT. Together with reference TRBV29-1 and TRBJ1-5, the CDR3 gives the full variable domain: SAVISQKPSRDICQRGTSLTIQCQVDSQVTMMFWYRQQPGQSLTLIATANQGSEATYESGFVIDKFPISRPNLTFSTLTVSNMSPEDSSIYLCSPAKICNQPQHFGDGTRLSIL.

The CDR3 bases are TGTGCCAGCAGCTTACTGGACAGGGGGAACACTGAAGCTTTCTTT. Its protein product is CASSLLDRGNTEAFF. V gene TRBV7-2 combines with J gene TRBJ1-1; 9 positions match TRBD1. The CDR3 is 15 residues long. Germline CDR1 is SGHTA and CDR2 is FQGNSA. After removal of 2 bases from V and 1 base from J, the junction contained 2 bases not matched to a gene.

This clonotype was counted between two and nine times. The V and J genes are TRBV4-1 and TRBJ2-3; 14 bases are a match to TRBD2. CDR3 length equals 21 residues. Losses at the gene ends were 3 bases for V and 1 base for J; bases not matched to a gene: 15. Germline CDR1 reads MGHRA; CDR2 reads YSYEKL. CDR3 in DNA: TGCGCCAGCAGCCATCCGGTAGGGACTAGCGGGAGAGGTCGGCGCACAGATACGCAGTATTTT. Translation: CASSHPVGTSGRGRRTDTQYF.

This clonotype has a count of ten or more. V usage is TRBV5-6 and J usage is TRBJ1-1; D may be TRBD1 (5 bases). Germline V CDR1 and CDR2: SGHDT, YYEEEE. Trimming stripped 4 bases from V and 1 base from J, with 11 bases between. The CDR3 consists of 14 residues. The CDR3, as DNA: TGTGCCAGCAGCCCCGCCGGGGCGAACACTGAAGCTTTCTTT. Protein: CASSPAGANTEAFF.

The J gene is TRBJ2-1, the V gene TRBV7-2; TRBD1 aligns across 7 bases. The CDR3 has 16 amino acids. The trim removed 5 bases at V and 7 bases at J, leaving 14 bases unmatched. From germline, CDR1 is SGHTA and CDR2 FQGNSA. CDR3 nucleotide sequence: TGTGCCAGCAGCAACGACAGGGCCTGGGGTGGGAATGAGCAGTTCTTC. Protein: CASSNDRAWGGNEQFF.

This clonotype has more than one count but fewer than ten. This chain uses TRBV7-2 with TRBJ2-3; 16 positions match TRBD2. The V segment lost 4 bases and the J segment 1 base; nucleotides outside the gene matches: 5. The CDR3 covers 18 residues. Per germline, CDR1 SGHTA and CDR2 FQGNSA. CDR3 nucleotides: TGTGCCAGCAGCTCGGGACTAGCGGGAGGGCTACGCACAGATACGCAGTATTTT. Protein product: CASSSGLAGGLRTDTQYF.

This clonotype was seen more than once but under ten times. The chain joins TRBV6-1 to TRBJ1-1, with 7 bases lining up with TRBD1. V trimming: 8 bases; J trimming: 4 bases; junction bases outside the gene matches: 7. Germline V gives CDR1 MNHNS, CDR2 SASEGT. The CDR3 contains 13 residues. CDR3 DNA sequence: TGTGCCAGCTGCAAGACAGGGCTCACTGAAGCTTTCTTT. Its translation is CASCKTGLTEAFF.

The CDR3 loop is CASSQTAGGPPGELFF. Written as DNA, the CDR3 is TGTGCCAGCAGCCAAACAGCGGGAGGGCCCCCCGGGGAGCTGTTTTTT. The chain couples TRBV4-2 to TRBJ2-2, with TRBD2 matching 10 bases. CDR3 size: 16 residues. The germline gives CDR1 LGHNA, CDR2 YNFKEQ. Germline trimming cut 2 bases from V and 6 bases from J; bases unmatched to any gene: 6.

A few counts support this clonotype. The V call is TRBV19, the J call TRBJ1-6; unclear D gene. CDR3 length: 14 residues. Germline lookup yields CDR1 LNHDA and CDR2 SQIVND (reference sequence). Trimming left V 7 bases short and J 9 bases short, with 16 bases between. In nucleotides, the CDR3 is TGTGCCAGTAACCCCTCGGGTGAGGGTTCACCCCTCCACTTT. Protein product: CASNPSGEGSPLHF. The full variable domain, rest sourced from reference TRBV19 and TRBJ1-6, is DGGITQSPKYLFRKEGQNVTLSCEQNLNHDAMYWYRQDPGQGLRLIYYSQIVNDFQKGDIAEGYSVSREKKESFPLTVTSAQKNPTAFYLCASNPSGEGSPLHFGNGTRLTVT.

CDR3 protein: CASSLGQDQPQHF. The CDR3 DNA sequence: TGTGCCAGCAGCTTAGGGCAGGATCAGCCCCAGCATTTT. The chain carries TRBV7-9 and TRBJ1-5; D remains ambiguous. Germline V gives CDR1 SEHNR, CDR2 FQNEAQ (reference sequence). Trimming shortened V by 1 base and J by 5 bases, and 6 bases separated the two germline ends. The CDR3 is made up of 13 amino acids.

This rearrangement joins TRBV7-9 to TRBJ1-2; D remains unclear. CDR1 and CDR2 from the germline V gene are SEHNR and FQNEAQ (reference sequence). Trimming shortened V by 1 base and J by 7 bases, and 10 bases separated the two germline ends. This CDR3 contains 13 residues. The CDR3 here is CASSLETDGGYTF. CDR3 bases: TGTGCCAGCAGCTTAGAGACCGACGGTGGCTACACCTTC.

The J gene is TRBJ2-5, the V gene TRBV7-8; D remains unclear. The CDR3 sequence is 12 residues long. The germline gives CDR1 SGHVS, CDR2 FQNEAQ. V lost 5 bases, J lost 1 base, and 5 bases lay in between. For the CDR3, the DNA is TGTGCCAGCAGCATGCGCCAAGAGACCCAGTACTTC. Amino acid sequence: CASSMRQETQYF.

This clonotype was detected many times. The V gene is TRBV7-6, the J gene TRBJ2-3; no clear D. CDR3 length: 12 amino acids. Germline assignment: CDR1 SGHVS and CDR2 FNYEAQ. V was cut by 5 bases and J by 4 bases, with 7 bases left in between. The CDR3 reads CASSRPPDTQYF. The CDR3 DNA is TGTGCCAGCAGCCGACCCCCAGATACGCAGTATTTT.

This clonotype was seen ten or more times. The chain recombines TRBV19 with TRBJ2-3, with 9 bases matching TRBD2. V lost 7 bases, J lost 5 bases, and 13 bases stayed unmatched. The length of the CDR3 is 16 residues. Germline V CDR1 and CDR2: LNHDA, SQIVND (reference sequence). The CDR3 DNA reads as TGTGCCAGTATAGGGCCCTTAGCGGGAGAGGGAGATACGCAGTATTTT. Translation: CASIGPLAGEGDTQYF.

This CDR3 is CASSRGHTDTQYF. The CDR3 DNA is TGTGCCAGCAGCCGGGGCCACACAGATACGCAGTATTTT. V gene TRBV11-2 combines with J gene TRBJ2-3; D may correspond to TRBD1 or TRBD2 (5 bases each). Per germline, CDR1 SGHAT and CDR2 FQNNGV. The CDR3 totals 13 residues. Trimming pared 5 bases from V and 2 bases from J, leaving 8 bases between.

The chain uses TRBV4-1 and TRBJ1-1; TRBD1 aligns across 10 bases. Germline CDR1 and CDR2: MGHRA and YSYEKL. The CDR3 is 16 residues long. V shed 4 bases and J 0 bases; nucleotides not matched to a gene: 5. CDR3 amino acids: CASSPGQGIMNTEAFF. Here the CDR3 DNA reads TGCGCCAGCAGCCCGGGACAGGGGATCATGAACACTGAAGCTTTCTTT.

The rearrangement links TRBV10-3 to TRBJ2-1, with D possibly TRBD2 on 5 matching bases. CDR1 is ENHRY and CDR2 is SYGVKD in the germline V gene. Trimming left V 3 bases short and J 6 bases short, with 15 bases between. There are 15 residues in the CDR3. In DNA, the CDR3 is TGTGCCATCAGTGATACGGGAAAAGGTAGCAATGAGCAGTTCTTC. It is translated as CAISDTGKGSNEQFF.

This CDR3 is CASSLALAGVEFF. In DNA form, the CDR3 reads TGTGCCAGCAGCTTAGCTCTAGCGGGAGTCGAGTTCTTC. J is TRBJ2-1 and V is TRBV7-2; 10 bases are a match to TRBD2. With V trimmed by 0 bases and J by 14 bases, 4 bases remained unmatched. The CDR3 totals 13 residues. The germline V gene has CDR1 SGHTA and CDR2 FQGNSA. Filled out from reference TRBV7-2 and TRBJ2-1, the complete variable domain reads GAGVSQSPSNKVTEKGKDVELRCDPISGHTALYWYRQSLGQGLEFLIYFQGNSAPDKSGLPSDRFSAERTGGSVSTLTIQRTQQEDSAVYLCASSLALAGVEFFGPGTRLTVL.

This clonotype was seen only a few times. V and J are TRBV12-3 or TRBV12-4 and TRBJ2-2, with 8 positions matching TRBD1. The V segment lost 6 bases and the J segment 3 bases; nucleotides outside the gene matches: 6. The CDR3 extends over 15 amino acids. CDR3 nucleotide sequence: TGTGCCAGCAGAACGGACAGGGTGGACACCGGGGAGCTGTTTTTT. Amino acids: CASRTDRVDTGELFF.